This TCR beta chain was obtained from a study of shared clonotypes between healthy human individuals. From germline, CDR1 is LNHNV and CDR2 YYDKDF (reference sequence). This CDR3 spans 14 amino acids. The V and J ends lost 1 base and 2 bases respectively, with 7 bases between them. Donors, without exception, were Caucasian adults residing in Nashville, Tennessee. This clone was observed once. It was at deep level that the assay was run. Measured with immunoSEQ multiplex PCR; TCRdb has only the in-frame clones, and not every one. This table holds about 2.3 million clones, 80% to 95% found once. The TCR originated in a man between 18 and 29 years old in good health. Some clones in this sample may be carry-over from other donors' samples. The chain carries TRBV15 and TRBJ2-3, with a weak D call TRBD2 (5 bases). Sequencing input: naive CD4+ T cells from PBMCs. Subset: CD45RA+ positively selected. Here the CDR3 DNA reads TGTGCCACCAGCAGAGGACTATACACAGATACGCAGTATTTT. It translates to CATSRGLYTDTQYF.